The present T cell receptor (beta chain) was sequenced within a study of cytomegalovirus exposure and HLA in healthy donors. Study observations and caveats: Analyzed later, most CMV-associated TCR beta chains appeared HLA-restricted.

As to this clone: Its antigen is unidentified.

Use of 60 Vbeta and 13 Jbeta primers characterized the PCR. Profiled with immunoSEQ multiplex PCR; TCRdb holds only in-frame clones, not every one. The data hold about 150,000 clones, with 80% to 90% observed a single time. In germline, CDR1 is SGHTS, CDR2 YDEGEE. V lost 7 bases and J 4 bases, leaving 12 bases between the germline ends. This CDR3 is built from 13 residues. This receptor was taken from a boy aged 2 to 10 in good health and CMV-seronegative. This rearrangement joins TRBV5-8 to TRBJ1-5; TRBD1 is a possible D gene (5 bases). The material sequenced was PBMCs. The CDR3 sequence: CASRQSLNQPQHF. The CDR3 DNA reads TGTGCCAGCCGACAGTCCCTTAATCAGCCCCAGCATTTT.